This T cell receptor (beta chain) came from a study of identifying expanded T cells in peripheral blood. Notes on the study in general: Variance in clone template counts between approximately two-week samples significantly increased with total template count across all healthy donors.

In the case of this clone: Its antigen is still unknown.

Germline loops: CDR1 MGHRA, CDR2 YSYEKL. This CDR3 is built from 16 residues. The V gene lost 1 base and the J gene lost 0 bases, with 12 bases spanning the gap. Repertoires were generated with immunoSEQ multiplex PCR, while TCRdb's copy carries only in-frame clones and drops some. The data show more than 85,000 clones, 88% seen once. Healthy donors had no documented immune events, such as infections, while sampled. The V gene is TRBV4-1, the J gene TRBJ1-2; no firm D call. The TCR was taken from a person aged 18 to 75 in good health. Sequences were obtained from blood. The CDR3: CASSQARSDANYGYTF. In DNA, the CDR3 is TGCGCCAGCAGCCAAGCTCGGTCGGACGCTAACTATGGCTACACCTTC.